This TCR beta chain was obtained from a study of T cell responses to AZD1222 COVID-19 vaccine. Some clones are missing from TCRdb's copy, which holds only in-frame ones; the method was immunoSEQ multiplex PCR. The sample lists about 98,000 clones, roughly 84% occurring once. Trimming stripped 5 bases from V and 6 bases from J, with 12 bases between. The CDR3 is 13 residues long. In germline, CDR1 is SGHKS, CDR2 YYEKEE (reference sequence). Study observations and caveats: Spike-wide vaccine-associated CD4 TCRs dominated at 160-218 and 743-854. At baseline, just five or six AZD1222 recipients tested seropositive. A mostly white British donor set with more females was recruited, and clonal diversity was possibly underestimated.

A word on this clone: Its target is not known.

The source was peripheral blood, collected on day 0 of AZD1222 vaccination. The source of this sequence is an adult in good health. V and J are TRBV5-5 and TRBJ2-1; D tentatively reads TRBD1 or TRBD2 (5 bases each). The CDR3 region has the DNA TGTGCCAGCAGTCGGGGACCCAGCAATGAGCAGTTCTTC. Translating gives CASSRGPSNEQFF. Full variable domain (missing parts from reference TRBV5-5 and TRBJ2-1): DAGVTQSPTHLIKTRGQQVTLRCSPISGHKSVSWYQQVLGQGPQFIFQYYEKEERGRGNFPDRFSARQFPNYSSELNVNALLLGDSALYLCASSRGPSNEQFFGPGTRLTVL.